This TCR beta chain was sequenced during a study of read filtering for tumor transcriptome and immune sequencing. This clonotype came up many times. From approximately 430 ng of RNA, a library with molecular barcoded alpha/delta and beta/gamma adaptors was made. TCRdb recomputed calls from the reads with MiXCR, one row per CDR3 protein. The table records more than 100,000 distinct CDR3 sequences, 10% to 15% of them present only once. Trimming pared 2 bases from V and 4 bases from J, leaving 12 bases between. The CDR3 has 14 residues. Germline V gene data show CDR1 as SGHRS and CDR2 as YFSETQ. The sequenced sample was a population of CD138-negative cells sorted from bone marrow. The rearrangement links TRBV5-1 to TRBJ1-1; unclear D gene. The TCR originated in a donor at least 40 years old with multiple myeloma. This chain's CDR3 is CASSFNSLGTEAFF. The DNA of the CDR3 is TGCGCCAGCAGCTTCAACTCGCTGGGCACTGAAGCTTTCTTT.